The rows below give T cell receptor beta chains drawn from one sample of a study of cytomegalovirus exposure and HLA in healthy donors. Assay: immunoSEQ multiplex PCR; the TCRdb copy retains only in-frame clones and omits some. The sample includes around 120,000 clones, 86% seen only once; the top ten take roughly 5.3%. The sample taken for sequencing was PBMCs. All receptors derive from a young man in good health and CMV-seronegative. CDR3s include the opening cysteine and the closing phenylalanine or tryptophan.

v_gene	j_gene	CDR3aa
TRBV30	TRBJ1-1	CAAHRATEAFF
TRBV27	TRBJ1-5	CASSLMPSANQPQHF
TRBV2	TRBJ2-4	CASSVAGGLAKNIQYF
TRBV30	TRBJ2-1	CAWDTRSYNEQFF
TRBV7-9	TRBJ2-7	CASSTATGFAEQYF
TRBV7-9	TRBJ1-1	CASSSRTGATEAFF
TRBV9	TRBJ2-7	CASSPPTGTYEQYF
TRBV19	TRBJ1-1	CASSIGISTAFF
TRBV19	TRBJ2-1	CASSIDASLGKNEQFF
TRBV12-5	TRBJ2-4	CASGLSGGNIQYF
TRBV30	TRBJ1-4	CAWRAGSINEKLFF
TRBV7-9	TRBJ2-7	CASSLEGRNPYEQYF
TRBV25-1	TRBJ2-2	CASSPRRQGDTGELFF